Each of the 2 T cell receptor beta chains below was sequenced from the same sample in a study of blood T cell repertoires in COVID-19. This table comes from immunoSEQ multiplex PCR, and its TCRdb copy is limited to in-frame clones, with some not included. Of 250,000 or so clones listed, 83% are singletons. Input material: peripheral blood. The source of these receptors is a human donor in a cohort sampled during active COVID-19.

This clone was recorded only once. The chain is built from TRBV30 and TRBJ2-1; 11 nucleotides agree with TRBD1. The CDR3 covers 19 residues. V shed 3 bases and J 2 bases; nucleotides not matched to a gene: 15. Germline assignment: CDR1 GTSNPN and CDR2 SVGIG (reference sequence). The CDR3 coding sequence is TGTGCCTGGAGCTCTTTTACACCGGGACAGGGGGTACCCTACAATGAGCAGTTCTTC. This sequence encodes CAWSSFTPGQGVPYNEQFF.

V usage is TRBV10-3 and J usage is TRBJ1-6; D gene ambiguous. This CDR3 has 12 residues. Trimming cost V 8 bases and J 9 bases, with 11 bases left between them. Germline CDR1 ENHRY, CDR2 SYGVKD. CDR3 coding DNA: TGTGCCATCCGAGGGAGCAGTTCACCCCTCCACTTT. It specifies CAIRGSSSPLHF.